The 5 T cell receptor beta chains below were found in one sample sequenced in a study of CD8+CD57+ T cells in acquired aplastic anemia. Both TCR beta VDJ combination and CDR3 sequence profiling were carried out. Genomic DNA was the template for this profiling. TCRdb itself ran the reads through MiXCR, one entry per CDR3 protein. The repertoire holds more than 250,000 distinct CDR3 sequences, with around three fifths as singletons. The sample was sorted CD4+, CD8+, or CD8+CD57+ T cells (not recorded which) from PBMCs. All receptors derive from a human donor with severe aplastic anemia or a healthy control (not recorded which).

This clonotype was seen only a few times. The chain uses TRBV15 and TRBJ2-2, with unresolved D. Germline V gene data show CDR1 as LNHNV and CDR2 as YYDKDF (reference sequence). Trimming removed 1 base from V and 7 bases from J, with 7 bases in between. The CDR3 has 13 residues. CDR3 DNA: TGTGCCACCAGCAGAGTTCGCAGCGGGGAGCTGTTTTTT. This gives the protein CATSRVRSGELFF.

For the CDR3, the DNA is TGTGCCAGCAGACCGAGGGTTACCGGGGAGCTGTTTTTT. This encodes CASRPRVTGELFF. This sequence joins TRBV7-8 and TRBJ2-2, with D possibly matching TRBD2 (5 bases). Germline CDR1 reads SGHVS; CDR2 reads FQNEAQ. The CDR3 covers 13 residues. Trimming left V 6 bases short and J 5 bases short, with 10 bases between.

This clonotype was recorded a few times. Possible read error: a much larger clone is one base away. The chain employs TRBV7-2 and TRBJ2-3, with D uncertain. This CDR3 is 14 amino acids long. The germline gives CDR1 SGHTA, CDR2 FQGNSA. Trimming removed 5 bases at V and 2 bases at J, with 11 bases between. Written as DNA, the CDR3 is TGTGCCAGCAGCCTAGATGGGGACACAGATACGCAGTATTTT. It specifies CASSLDGDTDTQYF.

Ten or more counts support this clonotype. The chain uses TRBV5-8 and TRBJ2-3, with TRBD2 identical over 13 bases. CDR1 and CDR2 from the germline V gene are SGHTS and YDEGEE. V dropped 0 bases and J dropped 4; count of bases not matched to a gene: 2. The CDR3 length is 16 residues. CDR3: CASSLGTSGGADTQYF. In nucleotides, the CDR3 is TGTGCCAGCAGCTTGGGGACTAGCGGGGGCGCAGATACGCAGTATTTT.

The chain recombines TRBV5-1 with TRBJ1-2; D is possibly TRBD1 (6 bases). Deletions cut 4 bases from V and 5 bases from J, with 21 bases between. There are 16 residues in the CDR3. Germline CDR1 reads SGHRS; CDR2 reads YFSETQ. CDR3 sequence: CASSSSAGALVYGYTF. For the CDR3, the DNA is TGCGCCAGCAGCAGTTCAGCAGGGGCGCTGGTGTATGGCTACACCTTC.